The 15 T cell receptor beta chains given below trace back to one sample, sequenced in a study of T cell responses to AZD1222 COVID-19 vaccine. Clones were sequenced by immunoSEQ multiplex PCR, and TCRdb holds only the in-frame ones, with some missing. In the table there are approximately 100,000 clones, about 86% of which are singletons. The specimen comprised peripheral blood, sampled on day 0 of AZD1222 vaccination. These receptors came from an adult in good health.

This clone appeared a single time. J is TRBJ1-1 and V is TRBV5-5, with 7 bases aligning to TRBD1. Germline V gene sequence: CDR1 SGHKS, CDR2 YYEKEE (reference sequence). The CDR3 runs 16 residues. After removal of 3 bases from V and 1 base from J, the junction contained 9 bases not matched to a gene. CDR3 DNA: TGTGCCAGCAGCTGGAGACAGGGCCCTTCGAACACTGAAGCTTTCTTT. Residues: CASSWRQGPSNTEAFF.

The V gene is TRBV28, the J gene TRBJ1-3, with 10 positions matching TRBD1. CDR3 length: 16 amino acids. Germline V CDR1 and CDR2: MDHEN, SYDVKM. The J segment lost 6 bases and the V segment lost 1 base, leaving 6 bases of the junction unmatched. CDR3 sequence reads: CASSLYRTGGVNTIYF. The DNA of the CDR3 is TGTGCCAGCAGTTTATATAGGACAGGGGGAGTAAACACCATATATTTT. Using reference TRBV28 and TRBJ1-3 for the parts outside the CDR3, the full variable domain is DVKVTQSSRYLVKRTGEKVFLECVQDMDHENMFWYRQDPGLGLRLIYFSYDVKMKEKGDIPEGYSVSREKKERFSLILESASTNQTSMYLCASSLYRTGGVNTIYFGEGSWLTVV.

This clone was picked up one time. The CDR3 DNA is TGTGCCAGCAGCTTAGGGCGACCGCTCTACGAGCAGTACTTC. Translated: CASSLGRPLYEQYF. The chain joins TRBV7-2 to TRBJ2-7; no reliable D call. The CDR3 runs 14 residues. Trimming pared 1 base from V and 3 bases from J, leaving 10 bases between. CDR1 SGHTA and CDR2 FQGNSA come from the germline V gene.

V and J are TRBV19 and TRBJ2-1; 10 bases are shared with TRBD2. CDR3 length: 16 residues. V lost 3 bases to trimming and J lost 1 base; unmatched junction nucleotides: 3. Germline V gene sequence: CDR1 LNHDA, CDR2 SQIVND (reference sequence). CDR3 nucleotide sequence: TGTGCCAGTAGTATTAGCGGGGGGAATTCCTACAATGAGCAGTTCTTC. Translating it yields CASSISGGNSYNEQFF.

J is TRBJ1-3 and V is TRBV7-8, with no clear D. The V and J ends lost 6 bases and 2 bases respectively, with 8 bases between them. The CDR3 is made up of 13 amino acids. Germline V lookup: CDR1 SGHVS, CDR2 FQNEAQ. The DNA of the CDR3 is TGTGCCAGCAGGGCAGGAGCTGGAAACACCATATATTTT. It specifies CASRAGAGNTIYF. Full variable domain (missing parts from reference TRBV7-8 and TRBJ1-3): GAGVSQSPRYKVAKRGQDVALRCDPISGHVSLFWYQQALGQGPEFLTYFQNEAQLDKSGLPSDRFFAERPEGSVSTLKIQRTQQEDSAVYLCASRAGAGNTIYFGEGSWLTVV.

The V gene is TRBV7-2, the J gene TRBJ2-1; 8 bases fit TRBD2. J lost 15 bases, V lost 4 bases, and 11 bases had no gene match. CDR3 size: 13 residues. CDR1 is SGHTA and CDR2 is FQGNSA in the germline V gene. The CDR3 DNA reads TGTGCCAGCAGCTACCACACGACTAGCGTGTGGTTCTTC. Protein sequence: CASSYHTTSVWFF.

V gene TRBV11-2 combines with J gene TRBJ1-2; D remains ambiguous. Germline V gene lookup returns CDR1 SGHAT and CDR2 FQNNGV. V lost 1 base and J lost 1, with 7 bases in between. The CDR3 is 14 amino acids. The CDR3, as DNA: TGTGCCAGCAGCTTAGGCCAGCTTAACTATGGCTACACCTTC. Translation gives CASSLGQLNYGYTF.

The gene calls are TRBV6-2 or TRBV6-3 and TRBJ1-2; D not certain. Germline V gene lookup returns CDR1 MNHEY and CDR2 SVGEGT. This CDR3 has 12 residues. The V end lost 6 bases, the J end lost 6 bases, and 11 bases lay between the germline ends. The DNA for the CDR3 is TGTGCCAGCAGCCCCCGCGTTCATGGCTACACCTTC. As protein: CASSPRVHGYTF.

V is TRBV5-4 and J is TRBJ2-3, with TRBD2 matching over 11 bases. CDR1 and CDR2 from the germline V gene are SGHNT and YYREEE (reference sequence). Unmatched junction bases numbered 7, after V lost 6 bases and J lost 10 bases. The CDR3 runs 13 residues. The DNA for the CDR3 is TGTGCCAGCAACCTAGCGGGGGGCACGGCGCAGTATTTT. Amino acids: CASNLAGGTAQYF.

V and J are TRBV18 and TRBJ2-1; no firm D call. The CDR3 loop spans 14 amino acids. From germline, CDR1 is KGHSH and CDR2 LQKENI. Trimming removed 2 bases at V and 8 bases at J, with 13 bases between. The CDR3 DNA sequence: TGTGCCAGCTCACCAGACCCATCCTTGTATGAGCAGTTCTTC. This translates into CASSPDPSLYEQFF.

In this sample, this clone turned up a few times. The chain carries TRBV7-6 and TRBJ2-1; possible D gene TRBD2, 6 bases. V shed 6 bases and J shed 4 bases, with 22 bases lying between them. This CDR3 comprises 17 residues. Germline loops: CDR1 SGHVS, CDR2 FNYEAQ. Written as DNA, the CDR3 is TGTGCCAGCAGTTACCTCTTGCGGTGGGGGGATTACAATGAGCAGTTCTTC. Its protein is CASSYLLRWGDYNEQFF.

J is TRBJ2-1 and V is TRBV28; D perhaps matches TRBD1 (5 bases). The V and J ends lost 3 bases and 7 bases respectively, with 16 bases between them. The CDR3 is 15 residues long. Germline assignment: CDR1 MDHEN and CDR2 SYDVKM. The CDR3 is CASSFAGSSQNEQFF. CDR3 coding DNA: TGTGCCAGCAGTTTCGCAGGGTCATCCCAAAATGAGCAGTTCTTC.

J is TRBJ1-2 and V is TRBV19, with D perhaps matching TRBD1 (5 bases). The V gene's germline CDR1 is LNHDA and CDR2 SQIVND (reference sequence). V lost 5 bases to trimming and J lost 0 bases, with 13 bases between them. The CDR3 loop spans 15 amino acids. DNA for the CDR3: TGTGCCAGTAGTTGGGGGACGGATGCTAACTATGGCTACACCTTC. Translating it yields CASSWGTDANYGYTF.

This rearrangement joins TRBV27 to TRBJ1-2; perhaps TRBD1 as D (6 bases). The ends were cut back, 8 bases at V and 8 bases at J, with 21 bases in the middle. The V gene's germline CDR1 is MNHEY and CDR2 SMNVEV (reference sequence). The CDR3 length is 14 residues. The CDR3 DNA follows: TGTGCCAGCCATTCCCGGACAGACGTCTGGGGCTACACCTTC. It translates to CASHSRTDVWGYTF.

CDR3 sequence: CASKIGSGAYEQYF. The CDR3 nucleotides read TGTGCCAGCAAAATAGGGTCCGGGGCCTACGAGCAGTACTTC. This chain links TRBV2 with TRBJ2-7; a possible D gene is TRBD2 (5 bases). Trimming cost V 7 bases and J 2 bases, with 15 bases left between them. The germline gives CDR1 SNHLY, CDR2 FYNNEI. The CDR3 consists of 14 residues. Full variable domain (rest looked up from reference TRBV2 and TRBJ2-7): EPEVTQTPSHQVTQMGQEVILRCVPISNHLYFYWYRQILGQKVEFLVSFYNNEISEKSEIFDDQFSVERPDGSNFTLKIRSTKLEDSAMYFCASKIGSGAYEQYFGPGTRLTVT.